This paragraph reports one T cell receptor beta chain. Just one base apart from a much larger clone, this may be a read error. This CDR3 region has 17 residues. The trim removed 1 base at V and 2 bases at J, leaving 8 bases unmatched. The germline V gene has CDR1 SGHKS and CDR2 YYEKEE (reference sequence). HTBI primers from iRepertoire and Arm-PCR of CDR3 regions yielded the TCR beta libraries. TCRdb re-called the multiplex PCR reads through MiXCR, storing one row per CDR3 protein. The sample lists about 240,000 distinct CDR3 sequences, 20% occurring once. This specimen belongs to a study of regulatory T cells in long-lasting Graves disease. Described time point: newly diagnosed GD, antithyroid drugs for less than 3 months. Scientists built the TCR library using RNA that was extracted from PBMCs.

Sequenced here: peripheral blood mononuclear cells (PBMCs), sampled at new diagnosis, from a patient treated with antithyroid drugs. The receptor was derived from a female donor with Graves disease. This rearrangement joins TRBV5-5 to TRBJ2-7; 11 positions agree with TRBD2. The CDR3 loop reads CASSLRVASGGTYEQYF. CDR3 DNA: TGTGCCAGCAGCTTGAGGGTGGCTAGCGGGGGGACCTACGAGCAGTACTTC. Based on the CDR3 plus reference TRBV5-5 and TRBJ2-7, the full variable domain is DAGVTQSPTHLIKTRGQQVTLRCSPISGHKSVSWYQQVLGQGPQFIFQYYEKEERGRGNFPDRFSARQFPNYSSELNVNALLLGDSALYLCASSLRVASGGTYEQYFGPGTRLTVT.